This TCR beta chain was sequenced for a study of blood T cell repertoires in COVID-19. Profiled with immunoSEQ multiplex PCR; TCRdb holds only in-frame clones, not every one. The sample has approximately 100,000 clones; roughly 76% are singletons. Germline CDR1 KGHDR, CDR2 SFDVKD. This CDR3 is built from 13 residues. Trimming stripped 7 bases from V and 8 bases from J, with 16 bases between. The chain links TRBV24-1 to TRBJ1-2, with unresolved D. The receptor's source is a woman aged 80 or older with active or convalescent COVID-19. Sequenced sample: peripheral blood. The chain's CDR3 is CATSAKLERGYTF. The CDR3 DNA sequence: TGTGCCACCAGCGCAAAGTTGGAGCGGGGCTACACCTTC.